This T cell receptor beta chain derives from a study of technical replicates of blood from a few donors. Measured with immunoSEQ multiplex PCR; TCRdb has only the in-frame clones, and not every one. The data contain fewer than 65,000 clones, about 90% of them singletons. CDR3 length: 15 amino acids. Germline loops: CDR1 SGHTA, CDR2 FQGNSA. V lost 6 bases to trimming and J lost 13 bases, with 27 bases between them. This clone occurred once. The sequencing sample was made of PBMCs. This chain links TRBV7-2 with TRBJ1-2; perhaps TRBD1 as D (6 bases). The sequence was obtained from a human donor in good health. Some clones in this sample may be carry-over from other donors' samples. CDR3 sequence reads: CASRNVGGAGTPSTF. The CDR3 coding sequence is TGTGCCAGCAGAAACGTCGGGGGGGCCGGGACGCCAAGCACCTTC.